One and the same sample provided the 7 T cell receptor beta chains below, sequenced in a study of cytomegalovirus exposure and HLA in healthy donors. TCRdb's copy holds only in-frame clones and misses some; the assay was immunoSEQ multiplex PCR. The repertoire holds about 360,000 clones, with about nine tenths as singletons. Material for sequencing was PBMCs. The origin of the receptors is a woman younger than 35 in good health and CMV-seronegative.

This clone occurred once. This chain joins TRBV7-3 and TRBJ2-1, with D perhaps matching TRBD2 (11 bases). The V end was cut by 5 bases, the J end by 6 bases, with 29 bases between. The CDR3 is made up of 19 amino acids. The germline V gene has CDR1 SGHTA and CDR2 FQGTGA. The chain's CDR3 is CASSPTGQGGTSGRNEQFF. DNA for the CDR3: TGTGCCAGCAGCCCGACCGGACAGGGGGGGACTAGCGGACGCAATGAGCAGTTCTTC.

The gene calls are TRBV4-2 and TRBJ1-4, with TRBD1 as a possible D gene (5 bases). Per the germline V gene, CDR1 is LGHNA and CDR2 is YNFKEQ. The CDR3 totals 16 residues. V shed 3 bases and J shed 7 bases, with 18 bases lying between them. The CDR3: CASSQDGAARREKLFF. CDR3 DNA: TGTGCCAGCAGCCAGGATGGGGCAGCGAGGCGTGAAAAACTGTTTTTT.

This clone was seen only a few times. CDR3 protein: CASSEVEVQNYGYTF. The CDR3 DNA reads as TGTGCCAGCAGTGAAGTTGAGGTTCAAAACTATGGCTACACCTTC. The gene calls are TRBV2 and TRBJ1-2; D not certain. This CDR3 has 15 residues. CDR1 is SNHLY, CDR2 FYNNEI, per germline. The V end lost 1 base, the J end lost 2 bases, and 11 bases lay between the germline ends.

The chain is built from TRBV6-5 and TRBJ1-4; TRBD1 is a possible D gene (6 bases). Germline CDR1 MNHEY, CDR2 SVGAGI. The germline V and J ends were trimmed by 5 bases and 9 bases, with 13 bases remaining between them. CDR3 size: 13 residues. The CDR3 bases are TGTGCCAGCAGTCAGAACAGGGATCAAAAACTGTTTTTT. It translates to CASSQNRDQKLFF.

This chain connects TRBV15 to TRBJ2-1; 9 nucleotides line up with TRBD2. CDR3 length equals 17 residues. J was trimmed by 2 bases and V by 0 bases; bases with no gene match: 5. In germline, CDR1 is LNHNV, CDR2 YYDKDF (reference sequence). The CDR3 protein is CATSRDPAGGTYNEQFF. CDR3 nucleotide sequence: TGTGCCACCAGCAGAGATCCGGCGGGGGGGACCTACAATGAGCAGTTCTTC. Together with reference TRBV15 and TRBJ2-1, the CDR3 gives the full variable domain: DAMVIQNPRYQVTQFGKPVTLSCSQTLNHNVMYWYQQKSSQAPKLLFHYYDKDFNNEADTPDNFQSRRPNTSFCFLDIRSPGLGDTAMYLCATSRDPAGGTYNEQFFGPGTRLTVL.

The chain employs TRBV25-1 and TRBJ2-7; D possibly corresponds to TRBD1 (6 bases). The V and J ends lost 1 base and 11 bases respectively, with 9 bases between them. This CDR3 is built from 11 residues. Germline CDR1 MGHDK, CDR2 SYGVNS. As DNA, the CDR3 is TGTGCCAGCAGTGAATTAAGGGACAAGTACTTC. Translation: CASSELRDKYF.

This clone was counted once. The chain uses TRBV4-1 and TRBJ1-1; D gene uncertain. Germline CDR1 is MGHRA and CDR2 is YSYEKL. This CDR3 comprises 17 residues. V dropped 0 bases and J dropped 1 base, with 15 bases sitting between them. The CDR3 DNA reads TGCGCCAGCAGCCAAGACGGACGGAGGACGGAGAACACTGAAGCTTTCTTT. Translating it yields CASSQDGRRTENTEAFF.